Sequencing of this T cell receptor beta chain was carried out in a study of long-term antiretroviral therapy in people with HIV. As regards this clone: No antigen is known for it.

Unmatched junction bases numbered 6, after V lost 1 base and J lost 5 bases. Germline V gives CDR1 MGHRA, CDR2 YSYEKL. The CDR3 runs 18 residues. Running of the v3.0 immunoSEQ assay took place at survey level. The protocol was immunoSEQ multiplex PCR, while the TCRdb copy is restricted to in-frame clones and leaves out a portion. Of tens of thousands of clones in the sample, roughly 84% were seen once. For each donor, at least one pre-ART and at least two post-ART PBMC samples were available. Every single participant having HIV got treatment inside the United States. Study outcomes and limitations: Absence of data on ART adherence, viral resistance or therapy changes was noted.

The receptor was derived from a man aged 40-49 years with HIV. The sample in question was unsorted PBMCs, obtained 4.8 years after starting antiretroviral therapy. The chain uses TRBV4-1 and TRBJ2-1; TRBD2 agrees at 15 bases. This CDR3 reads CASSQVRGLAGGNNEQFF. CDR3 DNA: TGCGCCAGCAGCCAAGTCCGAGGACTAGCGGGGGGGAACAATGAGCAGTTCTTC.